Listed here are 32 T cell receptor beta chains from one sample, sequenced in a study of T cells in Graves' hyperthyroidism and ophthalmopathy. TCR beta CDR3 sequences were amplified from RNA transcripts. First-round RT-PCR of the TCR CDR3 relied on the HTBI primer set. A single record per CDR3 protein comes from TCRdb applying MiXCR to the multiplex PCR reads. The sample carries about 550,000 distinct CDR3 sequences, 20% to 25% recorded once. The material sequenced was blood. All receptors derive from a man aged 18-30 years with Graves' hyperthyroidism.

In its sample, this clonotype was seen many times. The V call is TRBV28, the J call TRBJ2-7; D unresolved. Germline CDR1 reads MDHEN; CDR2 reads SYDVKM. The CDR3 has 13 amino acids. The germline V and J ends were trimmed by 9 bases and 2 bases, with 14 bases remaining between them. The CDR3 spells CARPPGPPYEQYF. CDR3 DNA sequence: TGTGCCAGACCCCCCGGGCCTCCCTACGAGCAGTACTTC.

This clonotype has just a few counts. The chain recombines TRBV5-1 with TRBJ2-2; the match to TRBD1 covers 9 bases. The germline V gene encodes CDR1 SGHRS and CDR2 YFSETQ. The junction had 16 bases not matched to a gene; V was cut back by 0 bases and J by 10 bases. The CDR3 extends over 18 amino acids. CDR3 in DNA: TGCGCCAGCAGCTTGGAAGGACAGGGGATCGGTAGAGCTCTGGAGCTGTTTTTT. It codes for CASSLEGQGIGRALELFF.

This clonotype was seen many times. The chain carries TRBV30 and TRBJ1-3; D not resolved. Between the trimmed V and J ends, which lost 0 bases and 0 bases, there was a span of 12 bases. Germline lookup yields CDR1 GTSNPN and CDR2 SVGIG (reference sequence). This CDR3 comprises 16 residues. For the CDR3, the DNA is TGTGCCTGGAGTGTCTCGGACCGAATCTCTGGAAACACCATATATTTT. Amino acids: CAWSVSDRISGNTIYF.

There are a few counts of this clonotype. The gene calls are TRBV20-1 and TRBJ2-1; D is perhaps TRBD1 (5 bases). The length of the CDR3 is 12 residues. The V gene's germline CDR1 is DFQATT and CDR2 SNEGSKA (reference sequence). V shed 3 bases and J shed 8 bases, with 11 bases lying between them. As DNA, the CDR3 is TGCAGTGCTAGGGGGCTGGGCGATGAGCAGTTCTTC. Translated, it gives CSARGLGDEQFF.

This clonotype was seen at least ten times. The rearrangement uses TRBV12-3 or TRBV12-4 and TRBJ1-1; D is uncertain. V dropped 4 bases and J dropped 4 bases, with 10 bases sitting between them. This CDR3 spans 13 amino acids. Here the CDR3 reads CASSSQNSTEAFF. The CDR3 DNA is TGTGCCAGCAGTTCCCAGAACAGCACTGAAGCTTTCTTT.

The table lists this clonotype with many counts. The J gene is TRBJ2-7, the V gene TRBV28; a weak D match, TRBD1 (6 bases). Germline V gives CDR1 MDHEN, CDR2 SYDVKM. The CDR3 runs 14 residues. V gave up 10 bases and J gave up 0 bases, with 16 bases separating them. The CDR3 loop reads CATTNRVNSYEQYF. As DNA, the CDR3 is TGTGCCACCACGAACAGGGTGAACTCCTACGAGCAGTACTTC.

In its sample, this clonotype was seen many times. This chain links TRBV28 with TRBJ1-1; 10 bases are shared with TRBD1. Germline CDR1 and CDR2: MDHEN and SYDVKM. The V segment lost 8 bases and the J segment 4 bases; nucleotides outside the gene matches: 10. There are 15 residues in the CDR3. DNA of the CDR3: TGTGCCAGCCACATCTCCGGGACAGGGGCCACTGAAGCTTTCTTT. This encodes CASHISGTGATEAFF.

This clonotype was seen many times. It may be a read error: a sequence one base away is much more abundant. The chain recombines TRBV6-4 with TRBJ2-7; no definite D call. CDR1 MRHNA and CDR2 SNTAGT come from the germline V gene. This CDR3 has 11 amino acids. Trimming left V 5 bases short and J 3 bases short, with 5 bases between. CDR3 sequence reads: CASSSHYEQYF. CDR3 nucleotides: TGTGCCAGCAGTTCCCACTACGAGCAGTACTTC.

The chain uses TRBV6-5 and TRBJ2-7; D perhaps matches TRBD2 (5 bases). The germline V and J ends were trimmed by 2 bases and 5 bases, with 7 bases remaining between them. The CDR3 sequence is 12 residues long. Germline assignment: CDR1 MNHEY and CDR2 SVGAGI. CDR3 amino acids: CASSYAGDEQYF. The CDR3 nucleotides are TGTGCCAGCAGTTACGCGGGTGACGAGCAGTACTTC.

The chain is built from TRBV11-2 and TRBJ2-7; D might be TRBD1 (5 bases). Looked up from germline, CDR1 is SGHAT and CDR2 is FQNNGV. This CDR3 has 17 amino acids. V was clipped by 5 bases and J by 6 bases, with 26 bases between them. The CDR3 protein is CASSPNLDSLSLFEQYF. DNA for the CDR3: TGTGCCAGCAGCCCGAACCTCGACAGTCTCTCACTGTTCGAGCAGTACTTC.

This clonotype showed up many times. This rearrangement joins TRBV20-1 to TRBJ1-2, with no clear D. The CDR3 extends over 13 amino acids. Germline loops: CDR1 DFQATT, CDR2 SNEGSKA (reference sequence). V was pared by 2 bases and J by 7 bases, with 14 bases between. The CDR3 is CSARSGDGPGYTF. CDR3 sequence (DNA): TGCAGTGCTAGATCAGGAGACGGCCCTGGCTACACCTTC.

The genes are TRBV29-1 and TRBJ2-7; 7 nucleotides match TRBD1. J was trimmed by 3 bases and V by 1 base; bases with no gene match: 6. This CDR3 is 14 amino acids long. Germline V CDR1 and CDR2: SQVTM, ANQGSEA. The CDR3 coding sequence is TGCAGCGTTGAAGCTGGGGCAGGGGGCTACGAGCAGTACTTC. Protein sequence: CSVEAGAGGYEQYF.

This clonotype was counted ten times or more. CDR3 in DNA: TGCAGTGCTAGGATCGGCAGATTTAACTCCCAAGAGGGCTACACCTTC. Protein product: CSARIGRFNSQEGYTF. V and J are TRBV20-1 and TRBJ1-2; D remains unclear. V gave up 3 bases and J gave up 8 bases, with 25 bases separating them. CDR3 length equals 16 residues. Looked up from germline, CDR1 is DFQATT and CDR2 is SNEGSKA (reference sequence).

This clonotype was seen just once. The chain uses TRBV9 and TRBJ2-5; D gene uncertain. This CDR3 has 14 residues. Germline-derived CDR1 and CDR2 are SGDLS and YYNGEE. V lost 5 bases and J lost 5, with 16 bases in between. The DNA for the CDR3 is TGTGCCAGCAGTCCCACCGGTATAATGGAGACCCAGTACTTC. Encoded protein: CASSPTGIMETQYF.

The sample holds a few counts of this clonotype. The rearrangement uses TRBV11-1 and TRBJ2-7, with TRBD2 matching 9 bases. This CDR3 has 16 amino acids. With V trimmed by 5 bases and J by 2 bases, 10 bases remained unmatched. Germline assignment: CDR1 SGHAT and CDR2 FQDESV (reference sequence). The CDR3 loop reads CASSHDYGGGAYEQYF. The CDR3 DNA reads TGTGCCAGCAGCCACGACTATGGCGGGGGGGCCTACGAGCAGTACTTC. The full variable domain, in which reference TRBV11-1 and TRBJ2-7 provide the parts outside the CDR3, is EAEVAQSPRYKITEKSQAVAFWCDPISGHATLYWYRQILGQGPELLVQFQDESVVDDSQLPKDRFSAERLKGVDSTLKIQPAELGDSAMYLCASSHDYGGGAYEQYFGPGTRLTVT.

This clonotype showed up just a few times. CDR3 bases: TGTGCCAGCAGTTTAGTAGTAGGGGAAGGGGCATACACTGAAGCTTTCTTT. Translation: CASSLVVGEGAYTEAFF. V is TRBV12-3 or TRBV12-4 and J is TRBJ1-1; D is possibly TRBD1 (5 bases). Trimming took off 1 base at V and 3 bases at J, with 18 bases between the two ends. The CDR3 runs 17 residues.

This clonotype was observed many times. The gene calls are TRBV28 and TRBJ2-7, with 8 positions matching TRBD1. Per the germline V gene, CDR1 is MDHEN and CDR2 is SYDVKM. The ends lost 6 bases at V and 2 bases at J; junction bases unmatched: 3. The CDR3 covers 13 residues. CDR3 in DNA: TGTGCCAGCAGGACAGGGGTGACCTACGAGCAGTACTTC. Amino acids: CASRTGVTYEQYF.

The CDR3 coding sequence is TGTGCCAGCAGTCGCTCAGGGGTTGACGGCTACACCTTC. Its translation is CASSRSGVDGYTF. The gene calls are TRBV12-3 or TRBV12-4 and TRBJ1-2; a weak D match, TRBD1 (6 bases). The CDR3 contains 13 residues. V lost 5 bases, J lost 8 bases, and 15 bases lay in between.

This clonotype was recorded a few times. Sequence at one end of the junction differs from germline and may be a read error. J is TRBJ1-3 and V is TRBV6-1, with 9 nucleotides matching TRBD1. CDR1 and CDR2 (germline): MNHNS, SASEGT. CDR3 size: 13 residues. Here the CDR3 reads CASTTGQGSTIYF. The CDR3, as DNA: TGTGCCAGCACCACGGGACAGGGAAGCACCATATATTTT.

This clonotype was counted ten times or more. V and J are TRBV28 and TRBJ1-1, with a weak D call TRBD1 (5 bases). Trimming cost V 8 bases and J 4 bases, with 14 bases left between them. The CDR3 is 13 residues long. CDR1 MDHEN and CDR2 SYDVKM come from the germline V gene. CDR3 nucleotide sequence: TGTGCCAGCCTCGCAGGGCTGAGCACTGAAGCTTTCTTT. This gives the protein CASLAGLSTEAFF.

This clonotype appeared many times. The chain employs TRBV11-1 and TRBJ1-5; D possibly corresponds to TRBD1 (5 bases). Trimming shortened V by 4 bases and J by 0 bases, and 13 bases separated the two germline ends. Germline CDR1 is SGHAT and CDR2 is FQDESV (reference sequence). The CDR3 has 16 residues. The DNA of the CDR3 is TGTGCCAGCAGCTACGGGGGGGAGGATAGCAATCAGCCCCAGCATTTT. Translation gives CASSYGGEDSNQPQHF.

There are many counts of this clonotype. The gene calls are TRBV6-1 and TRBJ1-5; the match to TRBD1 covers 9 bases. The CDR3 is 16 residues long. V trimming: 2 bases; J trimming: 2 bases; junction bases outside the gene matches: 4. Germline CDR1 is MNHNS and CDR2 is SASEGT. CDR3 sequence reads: CASSEYRGQGNQPQHF. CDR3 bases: TGTGCCAGCAGTGAATACAGGGGGCAGGGCAATCAGCCCCAGCATTTT.

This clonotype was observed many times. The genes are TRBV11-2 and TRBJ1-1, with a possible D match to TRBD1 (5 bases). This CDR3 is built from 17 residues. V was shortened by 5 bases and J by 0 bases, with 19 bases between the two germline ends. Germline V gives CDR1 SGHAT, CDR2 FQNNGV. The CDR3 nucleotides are TGTGCCAGCAGCCCCAGGGTTGTAGGCACTGTGAACACTGAAGCTTTCTTT. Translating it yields CASSPRVVGTVNTEAFF.

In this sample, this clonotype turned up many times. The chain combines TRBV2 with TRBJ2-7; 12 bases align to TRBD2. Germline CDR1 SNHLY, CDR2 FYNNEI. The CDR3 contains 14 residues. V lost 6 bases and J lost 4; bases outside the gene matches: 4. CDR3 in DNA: TGTGCCAGCAGGGGTACTAGCGGGGGGTACGAGCAGTACTTC. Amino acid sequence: CASRGTSGGYEQYF.

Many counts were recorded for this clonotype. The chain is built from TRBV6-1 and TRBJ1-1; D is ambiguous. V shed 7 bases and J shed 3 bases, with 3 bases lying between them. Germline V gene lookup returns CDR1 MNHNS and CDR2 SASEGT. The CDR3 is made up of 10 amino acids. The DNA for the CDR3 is TGTGCCAGCATTTACACTGAAGCTTTCTTT. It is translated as CASIYTEAFF.

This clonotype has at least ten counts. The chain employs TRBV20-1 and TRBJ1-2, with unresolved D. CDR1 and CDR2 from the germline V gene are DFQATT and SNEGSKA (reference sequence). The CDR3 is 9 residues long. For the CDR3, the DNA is TGCGGTACCTACGGCGGCTACACCTTC. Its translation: CGTYGGYTF.

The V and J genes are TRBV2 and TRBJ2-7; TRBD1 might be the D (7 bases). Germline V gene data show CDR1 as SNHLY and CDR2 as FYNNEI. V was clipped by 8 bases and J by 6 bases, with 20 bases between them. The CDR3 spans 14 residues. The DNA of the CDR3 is TGTGCCAGCGGCGGGACAGCCACTCCTACCGAGCAGTACTTC. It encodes CASGGTATPTEQYF.

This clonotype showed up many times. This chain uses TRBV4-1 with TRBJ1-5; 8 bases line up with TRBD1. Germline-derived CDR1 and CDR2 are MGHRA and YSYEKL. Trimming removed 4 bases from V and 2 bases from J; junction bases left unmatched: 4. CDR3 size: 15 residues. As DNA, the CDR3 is TGCGCCAGCAGCCCTTCGGGACAGGGCAATCAGCCCCAGCATTTT. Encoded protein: CASSPSGQGNQPQHF.

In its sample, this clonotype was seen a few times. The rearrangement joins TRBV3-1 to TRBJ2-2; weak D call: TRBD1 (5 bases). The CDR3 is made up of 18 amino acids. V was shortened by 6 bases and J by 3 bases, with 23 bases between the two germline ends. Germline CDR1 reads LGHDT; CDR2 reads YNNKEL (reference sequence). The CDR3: CASRAELRFQGYTGELFF. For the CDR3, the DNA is TGTGCCAGCAGGGCCGAACTCCGGTTTCAGGGTTACACCGGGGAGCTGTTTTTT. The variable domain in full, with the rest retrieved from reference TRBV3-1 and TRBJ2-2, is DTAVSQTPKYLVTQMGNDKSIKCEQNLGHDTMYWYKQDSKKFLKIMFSYNNKELIINETVPNRFSPKSPDKAHLNLHINSLELGDSAVYFCASRAELRFQGYTGELFFGEGSRLTVL.

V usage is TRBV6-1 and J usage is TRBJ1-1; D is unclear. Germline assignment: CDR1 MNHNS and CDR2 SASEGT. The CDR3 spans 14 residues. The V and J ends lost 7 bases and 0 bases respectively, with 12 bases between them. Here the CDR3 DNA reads TGTGCCAGCACCGAATCCCGGGTGAACACTGAAGCTTTCTTT. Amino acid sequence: CASTESRVNTEAFF.

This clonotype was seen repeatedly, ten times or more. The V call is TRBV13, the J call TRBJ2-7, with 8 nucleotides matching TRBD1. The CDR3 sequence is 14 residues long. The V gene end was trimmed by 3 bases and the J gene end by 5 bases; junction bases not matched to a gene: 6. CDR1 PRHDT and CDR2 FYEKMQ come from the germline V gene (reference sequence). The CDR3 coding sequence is TGTGCCAGCAGCTTCAGGGGGCTTGCGGACGAGCAGTACTTC. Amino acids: CASSFRGLADEQYF.

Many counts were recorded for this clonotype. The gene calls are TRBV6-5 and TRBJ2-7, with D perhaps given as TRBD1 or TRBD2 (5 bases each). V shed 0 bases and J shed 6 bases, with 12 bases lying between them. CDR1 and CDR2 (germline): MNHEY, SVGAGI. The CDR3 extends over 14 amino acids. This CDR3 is CASSYSGHGGEQYF. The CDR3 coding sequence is TGTGCCAGCAGTTACTCAGGGCATGGGGGCGAGCAGTACTTC.